This T cell receptor (beta chain) was identified during a study of cytomegalovirus exposure and HLA in healthy donors. Study background: Of all 400 or so donors who were genotyped, 75% to 90% belonged to the Caucasian-associated ancestry cluster. Study-wide points: CMV serostatus was the sole immune exposure data available.

Sampled while nominally healthy, donors likely had unrecorded immune exposures. The CDR3 covers 13 residues. The ends were cut back, 4 bases at V and 3 bases at J, with 10 bases in the middle. Germline CDR1 MDHEN, CDR2 SYDVKM. Use of 60 Vbeta and 13 Jbeta primers characterized the PCR. Data came from immunoSEQ multiplex PCR; TCRdb stores just in-frame clones and leaves some out. The sample contains over 150,000 clones, under 90% of which appear only once. This clone appeared once. Its specificity is unknown. The clonotype originates from a young man in good health and CMV-seronegative. The rearrangement links TRBV28 to TRBJ2-7; D is perhaps TRBD1 (6 bases). The source material was PBMCs. Written as DNA, the CDR3 is TGTGCCAGCAGTTACACAGGGTTCTACGAGCAGTACTTC. Protein product: CASSYTGFYEQYF. Complete variable domain (other parts from reference TRBV28 and TRBJ2-7): DVKVTQSSRYLVKRTGEKVFLECVQDMDHENMFWYRQDPGLGLRLIYFSYDVKMKEKGDIPEGYSVSREKKERFSLILESASTNQTSMYLCASSYTGFYEQYFGPGTRLTVT.